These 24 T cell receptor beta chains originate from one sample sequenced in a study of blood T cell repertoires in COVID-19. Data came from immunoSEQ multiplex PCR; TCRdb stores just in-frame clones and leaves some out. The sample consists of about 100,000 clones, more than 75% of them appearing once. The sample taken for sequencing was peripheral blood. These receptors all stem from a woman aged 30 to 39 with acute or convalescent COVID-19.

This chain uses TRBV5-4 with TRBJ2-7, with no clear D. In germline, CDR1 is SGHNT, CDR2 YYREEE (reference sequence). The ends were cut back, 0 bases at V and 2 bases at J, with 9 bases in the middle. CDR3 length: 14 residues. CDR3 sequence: CASSLVHGPYEQYF. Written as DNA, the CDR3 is TGTGCCAGCAGCTTGGTTCACGGTCCCTACGAGCAGTACTTC.

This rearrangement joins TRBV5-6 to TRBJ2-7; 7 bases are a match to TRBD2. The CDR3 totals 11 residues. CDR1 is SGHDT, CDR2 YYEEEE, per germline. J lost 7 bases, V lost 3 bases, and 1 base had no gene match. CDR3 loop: CASSWGGEQYF. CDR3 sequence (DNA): TGTGCCAGCAGCTGGGGGGGAGAGCAGTACTTC.

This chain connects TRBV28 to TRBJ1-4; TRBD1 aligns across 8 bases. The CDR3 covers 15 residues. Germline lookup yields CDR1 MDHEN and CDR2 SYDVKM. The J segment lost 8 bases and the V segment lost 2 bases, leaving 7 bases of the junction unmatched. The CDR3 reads CASSLGSRGQEKLFF. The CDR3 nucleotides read TGTGCCAGCAGTTTAGGTTCCAGGGGGCAGGAAAAACTGTTTTTT.

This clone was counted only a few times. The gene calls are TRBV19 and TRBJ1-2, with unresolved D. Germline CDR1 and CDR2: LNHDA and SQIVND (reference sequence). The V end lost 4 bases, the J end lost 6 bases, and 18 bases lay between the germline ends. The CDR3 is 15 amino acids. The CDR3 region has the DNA TGTGCCAGTAGTAGTAGATGGAGAGTAGAAGATGGCTACACCTTC. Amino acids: CASSSRWRVEDGYTF.

This CDR3 reads CASSFGDWDEQYF. The CDR3 DNA reads TGTGCCAGCAGCTTCGGGGATTGGGACGAGCAGTACTTC. V is TRBV5-6 and J is TRBJ2-7, with a tentative D call TRBD2 (5 bases). Germline CDR1 SGHDT, CDR2 YYEEEE. This CDR3 comprises 13 residues. Trimming cost V 2 bases and J 5 bases, with 11 bases left between them.

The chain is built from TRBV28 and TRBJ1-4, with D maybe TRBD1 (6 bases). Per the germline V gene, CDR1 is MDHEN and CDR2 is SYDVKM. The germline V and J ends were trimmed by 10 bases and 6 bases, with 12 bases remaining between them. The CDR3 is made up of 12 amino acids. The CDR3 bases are TGTGCCACCCAGGGGTTTGATGAAAAACTGTTTTTT. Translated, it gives CATQGFDEKLFF.

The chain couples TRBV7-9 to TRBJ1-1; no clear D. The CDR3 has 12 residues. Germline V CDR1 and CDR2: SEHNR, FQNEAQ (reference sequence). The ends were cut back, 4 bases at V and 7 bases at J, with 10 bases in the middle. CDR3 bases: TGTGCCAGCAGCTCGGAAGCGATTGAAGCTTTCTTT. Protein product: CASSSEAIEAFF. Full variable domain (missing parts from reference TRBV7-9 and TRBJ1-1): DTGVSQNPRHKITKRGQNVTFRCDPISEHNRLYWYRQTLGQGPEFLTYFQNEAQLEKSRLLSDRFSAERPKGSFSTLEIQRTEQGDSAMYLCASSSEAIEAFFGQGTRLTVV.

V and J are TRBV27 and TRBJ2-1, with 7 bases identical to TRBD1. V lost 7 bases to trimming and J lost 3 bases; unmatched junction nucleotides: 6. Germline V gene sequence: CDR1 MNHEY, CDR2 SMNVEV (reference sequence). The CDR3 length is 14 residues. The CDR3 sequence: CASKGQTIYNEQFF. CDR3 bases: TGTGCCAGCAAGGGACAGACGATCTACAATGAGCAGTTCTTC.

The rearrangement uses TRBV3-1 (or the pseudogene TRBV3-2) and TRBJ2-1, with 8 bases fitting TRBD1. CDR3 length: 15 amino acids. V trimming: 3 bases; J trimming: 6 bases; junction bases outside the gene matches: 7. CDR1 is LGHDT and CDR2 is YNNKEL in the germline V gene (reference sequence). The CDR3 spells CASSQYGQGLNEQFF. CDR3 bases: TGTGCCAGCAGCCAGTACGGACAGGGACTCAATGAGCAGTTCTTC.

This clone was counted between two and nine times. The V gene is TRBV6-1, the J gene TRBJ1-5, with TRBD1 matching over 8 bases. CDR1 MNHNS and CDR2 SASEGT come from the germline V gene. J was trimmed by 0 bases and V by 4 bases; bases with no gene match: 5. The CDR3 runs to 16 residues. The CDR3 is CASSGGTGYSNQPQHF. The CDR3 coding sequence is TGTGCCAGCAGTGGTGGGACAGGTTATAGCAATCAGCCCCAGCATTTT.

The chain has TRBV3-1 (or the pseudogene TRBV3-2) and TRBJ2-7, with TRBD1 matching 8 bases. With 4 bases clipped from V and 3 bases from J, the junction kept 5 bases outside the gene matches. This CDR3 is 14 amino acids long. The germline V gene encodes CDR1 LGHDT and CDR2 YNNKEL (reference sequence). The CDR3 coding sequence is TGTGCCAGCAGCCGCGAAGGACAGGGCTACGAGCAGTACTTC. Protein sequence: CASSREGQGYEQYF.

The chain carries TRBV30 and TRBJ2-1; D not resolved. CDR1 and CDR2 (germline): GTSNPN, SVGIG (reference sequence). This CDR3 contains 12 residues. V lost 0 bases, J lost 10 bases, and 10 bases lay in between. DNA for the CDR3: TGTGCCTGGAGTGTACTGAGCTTAGAGCAGTTCTTC. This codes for CAWSVLSLEQFF.

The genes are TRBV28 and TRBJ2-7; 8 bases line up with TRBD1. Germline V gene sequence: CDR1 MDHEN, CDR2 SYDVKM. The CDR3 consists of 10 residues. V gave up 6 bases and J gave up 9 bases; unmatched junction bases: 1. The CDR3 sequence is CASRGTGQYF. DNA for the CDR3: TGTGCCAGCAGAGGGACAGGGCAGTACTTC.

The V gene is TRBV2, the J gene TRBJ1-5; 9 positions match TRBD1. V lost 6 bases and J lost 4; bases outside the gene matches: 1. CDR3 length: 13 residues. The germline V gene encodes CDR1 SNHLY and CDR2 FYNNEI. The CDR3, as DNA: TGTGCCAGCAGGGGGACAGGGAATCAGCCCCAGCATTTT. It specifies CASRGTGNQPQHF.

The CDR3 nucleotides are TGTGCCAGCTGTCCCGGGACAGGGGCCTATGGCTACACCTTC. Translating it yields CASCPGTGAYGYTF. This chain links TRBV25-1 with TRBJ1-2; 10 bases are shared with TRBD1. The CDR3 consists of 14 residues. Trimming took 8 bases from V and 4 from J; bases not matched to a gene: 7. Germline CDR1 is MGHDK and CDR2 is SYGVNS.

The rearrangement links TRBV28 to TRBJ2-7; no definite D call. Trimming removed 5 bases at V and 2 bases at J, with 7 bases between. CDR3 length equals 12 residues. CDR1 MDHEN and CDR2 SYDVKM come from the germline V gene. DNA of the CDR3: TGTGCCAGCAGTATATACACCTACGAGCAGTACTTC. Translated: CASSIYTYEQYF. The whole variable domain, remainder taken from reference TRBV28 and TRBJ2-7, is DVKVTQSSRYLVKRTGEKVFLECVQDMDHENMFWYRQDPGLGLRLIYFSYDVKMKEKGDIPEGYSVSREKKERFSLILESASTNQTSMYLCASSIYTYEQYFGPGTRLTVT.

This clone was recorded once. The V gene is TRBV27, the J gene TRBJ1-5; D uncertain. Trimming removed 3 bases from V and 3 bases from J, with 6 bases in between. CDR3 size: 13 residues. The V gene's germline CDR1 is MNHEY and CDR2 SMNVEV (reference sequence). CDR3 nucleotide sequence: TGTGCCAGCAGTTTCCTTTTCAATCAGCCCCAGCATTTT. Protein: CASSFLFNQPQHF.

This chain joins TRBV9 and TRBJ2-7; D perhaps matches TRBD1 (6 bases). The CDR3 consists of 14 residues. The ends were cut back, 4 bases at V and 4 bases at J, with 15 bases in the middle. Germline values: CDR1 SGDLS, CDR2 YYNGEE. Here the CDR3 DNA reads TGTGCCAGCAGCCCACGGGACAAAAATTACGAGCAGTACTTC. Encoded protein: CASSPRDKNYEQYF.

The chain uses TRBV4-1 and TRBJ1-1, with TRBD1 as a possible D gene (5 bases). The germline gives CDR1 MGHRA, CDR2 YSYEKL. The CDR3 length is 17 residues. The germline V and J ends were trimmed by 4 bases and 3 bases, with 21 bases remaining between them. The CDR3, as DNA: TGCGCCAGCAGCCTCACACATCCCTCAGGGCCCGACACTGAAGCTTTCTTT. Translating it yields CASSLTHPSGPDTEAFF.

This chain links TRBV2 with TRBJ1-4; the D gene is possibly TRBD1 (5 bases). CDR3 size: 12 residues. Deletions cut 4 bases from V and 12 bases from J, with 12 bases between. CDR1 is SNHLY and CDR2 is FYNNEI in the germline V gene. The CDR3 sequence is CASSAEGLQLFF. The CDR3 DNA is TGTGCCAGCAGTGCGGAGGGGTTGCAACTGTTTTTT.

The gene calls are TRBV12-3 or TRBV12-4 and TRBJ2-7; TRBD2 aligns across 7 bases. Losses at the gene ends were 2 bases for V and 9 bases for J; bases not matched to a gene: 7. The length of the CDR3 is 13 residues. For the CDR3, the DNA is TGTGCCAGCAGTTTAAGTGCGGGGGAAGGGCAGTACTTC. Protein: CASSLSAGEGQYF.

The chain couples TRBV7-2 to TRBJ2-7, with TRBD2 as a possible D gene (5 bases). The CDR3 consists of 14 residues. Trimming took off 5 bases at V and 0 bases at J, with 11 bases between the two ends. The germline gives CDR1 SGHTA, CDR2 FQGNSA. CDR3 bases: TGTGCCAGCAGCCCTAATGGAGGCTCCTACGAGCAGTACTTC. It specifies CASSPNGGSYEQYF.

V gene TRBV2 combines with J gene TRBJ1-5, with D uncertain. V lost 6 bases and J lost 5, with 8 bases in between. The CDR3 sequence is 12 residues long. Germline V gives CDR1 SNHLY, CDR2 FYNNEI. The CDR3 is CASRGLDQPQHF. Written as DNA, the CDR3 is TGTGCCAGCAGGGGTCTAGATCAGCCCCAGCATTTT.

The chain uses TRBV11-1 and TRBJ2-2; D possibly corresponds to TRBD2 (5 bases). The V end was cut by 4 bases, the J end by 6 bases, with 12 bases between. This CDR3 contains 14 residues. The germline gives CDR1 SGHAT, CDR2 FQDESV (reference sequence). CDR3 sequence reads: CASSSGFWSGELFF. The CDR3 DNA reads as TGTGCCAGCAGCTCGGGGTTCTGGTCCGGGGAGCTGTTTTTT.